This T cell receptor (beta chain) originates from a study of identical twins. Germline assignment: CDR1 MNHEY and CDR2 SMNVEV (reference sequence). There are 15 residues in the CDR3. General study findings and limits: Weaker excess twin sharing was seen among beta out-of-frame sequences. Insertions were reduced in abundant cord blood beta clonotypes but not in memory repertoires.

A universal primer site was created by template switching, with the cDNA bearing unique molecular identifiers. MiXCR was run by TCRdb on the 5' RACE reads, yielding one entry per CDR3 protein. This sample yields 1.5 million or so distinct CDR3 sequences, of which 25% to 35% are seen a single time; 0.27% belongs to the top ten. For this clonotype: Antigen specificity is unknown.

Material: cord blood. The sequence derives from a newborn girl in good health. The V and J genes are TRBV27 and TRBJ2-5; D call uncertain. The assigned J gene may be wrong: the sequence end matches TRBJ2-7 better. In DNA, the CDR3 is TGTGCCAGCAGTTCGTTTCCCAGGAGCTCCTACGAGCAGTACTTC. Translation: CASSSFPRSSYEQYF.